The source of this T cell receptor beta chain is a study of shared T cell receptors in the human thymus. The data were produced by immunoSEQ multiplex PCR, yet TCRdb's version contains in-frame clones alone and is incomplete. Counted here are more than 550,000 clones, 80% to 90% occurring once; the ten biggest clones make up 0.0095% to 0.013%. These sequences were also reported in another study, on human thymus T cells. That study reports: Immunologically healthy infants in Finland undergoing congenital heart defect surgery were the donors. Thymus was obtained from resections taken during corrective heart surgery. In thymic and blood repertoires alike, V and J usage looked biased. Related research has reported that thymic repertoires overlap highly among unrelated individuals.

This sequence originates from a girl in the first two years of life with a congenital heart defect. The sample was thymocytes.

CDR3 amino acids: CATSLAGDYNEQFF. CDR3 coding DNA: TGTGCCACCAGCTTAGCGGGGGACTACAATGAGCAGTTCTTC. V is TRBV15 and J is TRBJ2-1; TRBD2 matches at 9 bases. The trim removed 5 bases at V and 3 bases at J, leaving 2 bases unmatched. Per germline, CDR1 LNHNV and CDR2 YYDKDF (reference sequence). This CDR3 comprises 14 residues.